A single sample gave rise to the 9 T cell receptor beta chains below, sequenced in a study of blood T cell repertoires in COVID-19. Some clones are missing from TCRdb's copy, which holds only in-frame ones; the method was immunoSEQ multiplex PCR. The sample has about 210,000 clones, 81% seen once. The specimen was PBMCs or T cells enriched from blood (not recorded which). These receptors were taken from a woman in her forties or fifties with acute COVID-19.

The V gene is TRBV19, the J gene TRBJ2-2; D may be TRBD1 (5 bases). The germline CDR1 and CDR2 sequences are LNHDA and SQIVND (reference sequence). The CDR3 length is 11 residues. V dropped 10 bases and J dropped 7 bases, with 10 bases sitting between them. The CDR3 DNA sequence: TGTGCCACAAAGGGGTTCGGGGAGCTGTTTTTT. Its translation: CATKGFGELFF.

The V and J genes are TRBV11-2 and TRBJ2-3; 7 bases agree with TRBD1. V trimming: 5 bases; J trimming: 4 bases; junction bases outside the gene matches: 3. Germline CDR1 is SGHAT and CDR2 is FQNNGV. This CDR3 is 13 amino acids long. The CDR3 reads CASSKTGSDTQYF. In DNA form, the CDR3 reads TGTGCCAGCAGCAAGACAGGGTCAGATACGCAGTATTTT.

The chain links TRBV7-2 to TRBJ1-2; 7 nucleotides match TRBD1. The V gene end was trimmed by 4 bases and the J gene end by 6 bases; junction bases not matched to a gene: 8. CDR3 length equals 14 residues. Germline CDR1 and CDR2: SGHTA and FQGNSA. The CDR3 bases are TGTGCCAGCAGCTCCCCGGGACAGCATGATGGCTACACCTTC. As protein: CASSSPGQHDGYTF.

The CDR3 sequence: CASSLGSGGAADTQYF. In DNA form, the CDR3 reads TGCGCCAGCAGCTTGGGGAGCGGGGGGGCAGCAGATACGCAGTATTTT. The V call is TRBV5-1, the J call TRBJ2-3; TRBD2 matches 10 bases. CDR3 length: 16 amino acids. V was clipped by 0 bases and J by 4 bases; unmatched bases: 5. CDR1 is SGHRS, CDR2 YFSETQ, per germline.

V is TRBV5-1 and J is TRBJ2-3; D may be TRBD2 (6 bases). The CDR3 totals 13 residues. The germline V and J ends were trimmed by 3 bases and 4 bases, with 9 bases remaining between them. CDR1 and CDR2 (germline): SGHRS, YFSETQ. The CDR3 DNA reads TGCGCCAGCAGCTCCGGGGGTCCAGATACGCAGTATTTT. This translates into CASSSGGPDTQYF.

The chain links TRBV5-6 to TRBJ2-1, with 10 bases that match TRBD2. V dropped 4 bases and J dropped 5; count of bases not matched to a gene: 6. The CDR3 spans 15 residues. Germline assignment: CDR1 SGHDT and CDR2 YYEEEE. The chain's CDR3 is CASSPLAGANNEQFF. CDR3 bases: TGTGCCAGCAGCCCTCTAGCGGGAGCTAACAATGAGCAGTTCTTC.

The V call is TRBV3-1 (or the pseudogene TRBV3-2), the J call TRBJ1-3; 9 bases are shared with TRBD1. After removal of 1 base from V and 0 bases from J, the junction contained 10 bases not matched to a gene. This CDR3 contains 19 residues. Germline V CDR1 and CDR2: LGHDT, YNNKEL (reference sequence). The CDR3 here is CASSQVPGQGAYSGNTIYF. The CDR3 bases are TGTGCCAGCAGCCAAGTCCCGGGACAGGGCGCCTACTCTGGAAACACCATATATTTT.

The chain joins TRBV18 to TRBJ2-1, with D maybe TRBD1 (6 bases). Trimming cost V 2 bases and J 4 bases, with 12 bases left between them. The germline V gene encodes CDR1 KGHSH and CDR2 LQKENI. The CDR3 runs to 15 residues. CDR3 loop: CASSPMGQMYNEQFF. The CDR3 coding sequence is TGTGCCAGCTCACCAATGGGACAAATGTACAATGAGCAGTTCTTC.

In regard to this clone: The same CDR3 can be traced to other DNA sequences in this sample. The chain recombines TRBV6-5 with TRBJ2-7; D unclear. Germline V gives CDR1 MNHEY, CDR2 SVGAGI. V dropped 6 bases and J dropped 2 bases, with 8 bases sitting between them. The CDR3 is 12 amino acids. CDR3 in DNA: TGTGCCAGCAGAGGCGGAACCTACGAGCAGTACTTC. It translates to CASRGGTYEQYF.